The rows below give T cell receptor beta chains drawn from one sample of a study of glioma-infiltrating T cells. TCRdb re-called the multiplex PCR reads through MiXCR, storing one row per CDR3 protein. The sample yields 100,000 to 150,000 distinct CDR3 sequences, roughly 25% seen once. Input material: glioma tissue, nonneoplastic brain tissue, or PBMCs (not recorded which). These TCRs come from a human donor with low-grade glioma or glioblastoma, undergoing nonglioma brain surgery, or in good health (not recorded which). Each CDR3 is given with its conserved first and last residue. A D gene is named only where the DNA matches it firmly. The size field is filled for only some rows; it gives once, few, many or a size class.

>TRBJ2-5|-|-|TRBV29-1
TGCAGCGTTAGGACGACTCGACAAGAGACCCAGTACTTC
CSVRTTRQETQYF
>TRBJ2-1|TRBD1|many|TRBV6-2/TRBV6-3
TGTGCCAGCAGCCGCAGGGGGTCTAGCCGGAATGAGCAGTTCTTC
CASSRRGSSRNEQFF
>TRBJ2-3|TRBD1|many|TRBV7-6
TGTGCCAGCAGCTTAATAAGCGGGGACAGGGGGGCAGATACGCAGTATTTT
CASSLISGDRGADTQYF
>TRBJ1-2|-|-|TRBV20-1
TGCAGTTACGTCGGGAACTATGGCTACACCTTC
CSYVGNYGYTF
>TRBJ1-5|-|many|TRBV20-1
TGCAGTGCTAGAAGGGATACAAATAGCAATCAGCCCCAGCATTTT
CSARRDTNSNQPQHF
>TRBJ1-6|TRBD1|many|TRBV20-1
TGCAGTGCTCCAATGAGGGACAGTAATTCACCCCTCCACTTT
CSAPMRDSNSPLHF
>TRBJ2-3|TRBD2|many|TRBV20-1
TGCAGTGCTCAAAGACTAGCGGGAGTTATCACAAGAGATACGCAGTATTTT
CSAQRLAGVITRDTQYF
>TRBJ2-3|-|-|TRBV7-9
TGTGCCAGCAGCTTAGTTCTGAGCACAGATACGCAGTATTTT
CASSLVLSTDTQYF
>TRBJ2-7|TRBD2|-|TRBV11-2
TGTGCCAGCAGCTTAGAACTAGCGGGAGCCTACGAGCAGTACTTC
CASSLELAGAYEQYF
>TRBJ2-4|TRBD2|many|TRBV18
TGTGCCAGCTCACCTGGACTAGCGGGACCTCTAGCCAAAAACATTCAGTACTTC
CASSPGLAGPLAKNIQYF
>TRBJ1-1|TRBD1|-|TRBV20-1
TGCAGTGCTAGAGAGGTCAGGGGGATCACTGAAGCTTCCTTC
CSAREVRGITEASF
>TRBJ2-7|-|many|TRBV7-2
TGTGCCAGCAGCTTAACTGGGGACGAGCAGTACTTC
CASSLTGDEQYF
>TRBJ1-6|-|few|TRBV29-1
TGCAGCGCCTTTATCACAGGGAATTTTAATTCACCCCTCCACTTT
CSAFITGNFNSPLHF
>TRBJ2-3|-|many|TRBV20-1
TGCAGTGCTAGAGATTTGATCGATACGCAGTATTTT
CSARDLIDTQYF
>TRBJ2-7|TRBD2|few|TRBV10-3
TGTGCCATCAGCCCGACCGGGACTAGCGGGACCTACGAGCAGTACTTC
CAISPTGTSGTYEQYF
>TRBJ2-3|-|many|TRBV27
TGTGCCACCCGGACAGCAAACACAGATACGCAGTATTTT
CATRTANTDTQYF
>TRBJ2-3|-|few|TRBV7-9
TGTGCCAGCAGCGTTTCGTCAGATACGCAGTATTTT
CASSVSSDTQYF
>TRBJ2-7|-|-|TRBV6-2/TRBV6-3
TGTGCCAGCAGTGGAGGACACTTGAGCTCCTACAATGAGCAGTACTTC
CASSGGHLSSYNEQYF
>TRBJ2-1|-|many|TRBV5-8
TGTGCCAGCAGCTTGGTCTACAATGAGCAGTTCTTC
CASSLVYNEQFF
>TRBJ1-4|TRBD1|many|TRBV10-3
TGTGCCATCAGTCCCGGGACAGGGGGCAATGAAAAACTGTTTTTT
CAISPGTGGNEKLFF
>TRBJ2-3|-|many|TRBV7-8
TGTGCCAGCAGCTTGGGCGGGACAAGGGGGGATACGCAGTATTTT
CASSLGGTRGDTQYF
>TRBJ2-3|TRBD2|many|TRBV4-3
TGCGCCAGCAGCCACGGACTAAATTGGATCAGCGGGAGGAGGACAGATACGCAGTATTTT
CASSHGLNWISGRRTDTQYF